The 22 T cell receptor beta chains given below trace back to one sample, sequenced in a study of blood T cell repertoires in COVID-19. TCRdb's table, derived via immunoSEQ multiplex PCR, lists solely in-frame clones and lacks some. The sample records under 250,000 clones, 83% being singletons. The source material was PBMCs or T cells enriched from blood (not recorded which). The receptors come from a woman in her thirties or forties who had been exposed to COVID-19.

The DNA for the CDR3 is TGTGCCAGCAGGGTGGGACTAGCGGGGGGTGAGCAGTTCTTC. Amino acid sequence: CASRVGLAGGEQFF. The chain uses TRBV2 and TRBJ2-1, with 15 bases matching TRBD2. Trimming removed 6 bases from V and 9 bases from J; junction bases left unmatched: 3. There are 14 residues in the CDR3. Germline CDR1 SNHLY, CDR2 FYNNEI.

The chain joins TRBV7-9 to TRBJ2-5, with a possible D match to TRBD2 (5 bases). The CDR3 covers 14 residues. The germline CDR1 and CDR2 sequences are SEHNR and FQNEAQ (reference sequence). Trimming took 5 bases from V and 5 from J, leaving 15 bases between them. CDR3 sequence: CASSQTSLGETQYF. The CDR3 DNA reads as TGTGCCAGCAGCCAAACTAGTCTTGGGGAGACCCAGTACTTC.

Comment on this clone: Other DNA sequences in the same sample also yield this CDR3. The chain uses TRBV11-2 and TRBJ2-7; no definite D call. The CDR3 totals 11 residues. V lost 5 bases and J lost 4, with 6 bases in between. The germline V gene encodes CDR1 SGHAT and CDR2 FQNNGV. The CDR3 coding sequence is TGTGCCAGCAGCCTTTTGTACGAGCAGTACTTC. This encodes CASSLLYEQYF.

CDR3 sequence: CASSILDRAFNYGYTF. The CDR3 DNA follows: TGTGCCAGCAGCATATTAGACAGGGCGTTTAACTATGGCTACACCTTC. The rearrangement uses TRBV21-1 and TRBJ1-2; the listed D gene, TRBD1, was not tested against the DNA. TRBV21-1 is classified as a pseudogene. The CDR3 totals 16 residues.

This chain connects TRBV5-4 to TRBJ2-7; 7 nucleotides agree with TRBD2. V lost 0 bases and J lost 5; bases outside the gene matches: 14. The CDR3 length is 17 residues. Germline V CDR1 and CDR2: SGHNT, YYREEE (reference sequence). The chain's CDR3 is CASSLVLSGESGNEQYF. In DNA form, the CDR3 reads TGTGCCAGCAGCTTGGTCCTTTCGGGGGAAAGCGGGAACGAGCAGTACTTC.

In its sample, this clone was seen once. The genes are TRBV7-3 and TRBJ2-6; tentatively, D is TRBD2 (7 bases). From germline, CDR1 is SGHTA and CDR2 FQGTGA. The CDR3 sequence is 17 residues long. The ends were cut back, 5 bases at V and 0 bases at J, with 14 bases in the middle. The CDR3 DNA is TGTGCCAGCAGCCCGGGGGGCGAGAGCTCTGGGGCCAACGTCCTGACTTTC. It yields the protein CASSPGGESSGANVLTF.

The genes are TRBV27 and TRBJ2-3, with 11 bases matching TRBD2. Germline V gene lookup returns CDR1 MNHEY and CDR2 SMNVEV (reference sequence). Unmatched junction bases numbered 11, after V lost 5 bases and J lost 10 bases. CDR3 size: 15 residues. The CDR3 sequence: CASSPLTGLAAPQYF. The CDR3 region has the DNA TGTGCCAGCAGTCCCCTTACGGGACTAGCGGCGCCGCAGTATTTT.

This clone was observed a few times. J is TRBJ1-6 and V is TRBV5-1; the match to TRBD1 covers 10 bases. V was pared by 4 bases and J by 6 bases, with 10 bases of the junction left unmatched. CDR3 size: 17 residues. Germline values: CDR1 SGHRS, CDR2 YFSETQ. CDR3 protein: CASSAGGGTGVNSPLHF. The DNA of the CDR3 is TGCGCCAGCAGCGCCGGCGGCGGGACAGGGGTTAATTCACCCCTCCACTTT.

J is TRBJ1-1 and V is TRBV7-3; 8 nucleotides agree with TRBD1. CDR1 and CDR2 (germline): SGHTA, FQGTGA. CDR3 size: 18 residues. Germline trimming cut 5 bases from V and 2 bases from J; bases unmatched to any gene: 16. Here the CDR3 reads CASSHGPTWAGGNTEAFF. CDR3 coding DNA: TGTGCCAGCAGCCACGGCCCCACTTGGGCAGGGGGCAACACTGAAGCTTTCTTT.

The chain has TRBV12-5 and TRBJ1-1; the D gene is possibly TRBD1 (6 bases). The V gene lost 7 bases and the J gene lost 2 bases, with 14 bases spanning the gap. Germline CDR1 LGHNT, CDR2 FRNRAP. CDR3 length equals 14 residues. The CDR3 nucleotides read TGTGCTAGTGCCCCGACAGGACCCAACACTGAAGCTTTCTTT. Its translation: CASAPTGPNTEAFF.

The gene calls are TRBV4-1 and TRBJ2-7; a possible D gene is TRBD2 (5 bases). This CDR3 region has 13 residues. V gave up 6 bases and J gave up 2 bases, with 11 bases separating them. Germline V gene data show CDR1 as MGHRA and CDR2 as YSYEKL. DNA of the CDR3: TGCGCCAGCAGGAAACCGGGGACCTACGAGCAGTACTTC. Its protein product is CASRKPGTYEQYF.

The V call is TRBV5-1, the J call TRBJ2-3, with 11 bases lining up with TRBD2. The CDR3 extends over 17 amino acids. CDR1 is SGHRS, CDR2 YFSETQ, per germline. V trimming: 0 bases; J trimming: 1 base; junction bases outside the gene matches: 4. DNA of the CDR3: TGCGCCAGCAGCTTGGTTAGCGGGGGGGTTCGCACAGATACGCAGTATTTT. It codes for CASSLVSGGVRTDTQYF.

The chain carries TRBV4-2 and TRBJ2-3, with TRBD2 identical over 12 bases. The CDR3 covers 19 residues. With V trimmed by 0 bases and J by 0 bases, 7 bases remained unmatched. CDR1 is LGHNA, CDR2 YNFKEQ, per germline. CDR3 amino acids: CASSQEEASGGGSTDTQYF. CDR3 nucleotides: TGTGCCAGCAGCCAAGAAGAGGCTAGCGGGGGGGGTAGCACAGATACGCAGTATTTT.

The V gene is TRBV7-9, the J gene TRBJ1-2; the match to TRBD1 covers 7 bases. The V gene end was trimmed by 7 bases and the J gene end by 2 bases; junction bases not matched to a gene: 4. The CDR3 spans 13 residues. Germline V gene data show CDR1 as SEHNR and CDR2 as FQNEAQ (reference sequence). DNA for the CDR3: TGTGCCAGCACGGGACAGCGAAACTATGGCTACACCTTC. The encoded protein is CASTGQRNYGYTF.

The CDR3 loop is CASSVTQGPNTGELFF. DNA of the CDR3: TGTGCCAGCAGTGTGACACAGGGGCCGAACACCGGGGAGCTGTTTTTT. V is TRBV6-1 and J is TRBJ2-2; 7 nucleotides agree with TRBD1. Germline CDR1 MNHNS, CDR2 SASEGT. With 4 bases clipped from V and 0 bases from J, the junction kept 5 bases outside the gene matches. This CDR3 is 16 amino acids long.

As DNA, the CDR3 is TGTGCCAGCAGTTCGGGACAGGGTTACTATGGCTACACCTTC. Translation gives CASSSGQGYYGYTF. This chain uses TRBV28 with TRBJ1-2; 9 nucleotides agree with TRBD1. J was trimmed by 3 bases and V by 4 bases; bases with no gene match: 3. CDR3 length equals 14 residues. The germline gives CDR1 MDHEN, CDR2 SYDVKM.

The rearrangement uses TRBV5-1 and TRBJ1-3; D is unclear. The CDR3 has 17 amino acids. Germline CDR1 reads SGHRS; CDR2 reads YFSETQ. Trimming pared 4 bases from V and 0 bases from J, leaving 17 bases between. In DNA form, the CDR3 reads TGCGCCAGCAGCGGTGCCGTGGGTGCTAGCTCTGGAAACACCATATATTTT. Its protein product is CASSGAVGASSGNTIYF.

This sequence joins TRBV9 and TRBJ2-4, with no clear D. V shed 3 bases and J shed 5 bases, with 9 bases lying between them. CDR1 and CDR2 (germline): SGDLS, YYNGEE. This CDR3 contains 13 residues. CDR3: CASSAAPENIQYF. Here the CDR3 DNA reads TGTGCCAGCAGCGCCGCGCCGGAAAACATTCAGTACTTC.

This chain links TRBV5-1 with TRBJ2-1; TRBD2 matches at 14 bases. Germline CDR1 SGHRS, CDR2 YFSETQ. CDR3 length: 15 residues. V lost 4 bases, J lost 9 bases, and 6 bases stayed unmatched. CDR3 nucleotide sequence: TGCGCCAGCAGCAGGGGACTAGCGGGGGCCGGTGAGCAGTTCTTC. Translating it yields CASSRGLAGAGEQFF.

This clone was observed a handful of times. The rearrangement joins TRBV12-3 or TRBV12-4 to TRBJ2-7; a weak D match, TRBD1 (6 bases). Trimming pared 8 bases from V and 0 bases from J, leaving 8 bases between. This CDR3 spans 12 amino acids. CDR3 nucleotides: TGTGCCAGCTCAGGGGACTCCTACGAGCAGTACTTC. Its translation is CASSGDSYEQYF.

This clone was recorded only once. The chain joins TRBV5-1 to TRBJ1-3; 7 positions match TRBD1. The CDR3 spans 15 residues. Germline V CDR1 and CDR2: SGHRS, YFSETQ. After removal of 4 bases from V and 0 bases from J, the junction contained 4 bases not matched to a gene. The CDR3 sequence: CASSPDRASGNTIYF. CDR3 nucleotide sequence: TGCGCCAGCAGCCCCGACAGGGCCTCTGGAAACACCATATATTTT.

The chain has TRBV2 and TRBJ2-3; 7 positions match TRBD1. J was trimmed by 11 bases and V by 6 bases; bases with no gene match: 17. This CDR3 region has 15 residues. Germline CDR1 is SNHLY and CDR2 is FYNNEI. CDR3 sequence: CASSATGDPIFGQYF. The CDR3 DNA reads TGTGCCAGCAGCGCAACAGGGGACCCCATATTTGGGCAGTATTTT.